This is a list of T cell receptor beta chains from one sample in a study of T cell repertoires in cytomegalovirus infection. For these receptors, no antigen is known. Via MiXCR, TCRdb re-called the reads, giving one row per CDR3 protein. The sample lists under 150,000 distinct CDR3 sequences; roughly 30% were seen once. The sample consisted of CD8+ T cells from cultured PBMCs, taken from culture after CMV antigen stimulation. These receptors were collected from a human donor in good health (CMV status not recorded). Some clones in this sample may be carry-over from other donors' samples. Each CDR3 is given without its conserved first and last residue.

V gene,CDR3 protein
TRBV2,ASSEAVGTYEQY
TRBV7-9,ASNLGQKETQY
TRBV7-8,ASSLVSGLPSEQF
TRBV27,ASSHLTSGGTDTQY
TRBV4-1,ASSPRTFGSYEQY
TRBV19,ASNGGLTDTQY
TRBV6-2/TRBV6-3,ATKRTGLAWSYGYT
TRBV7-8,ASSVGTYSNQPQH
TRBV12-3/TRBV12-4,ASSLLIGRGEAHEQF
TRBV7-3,ASSFGPTGGNEQF
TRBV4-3,ASSQDRGFDNEQF
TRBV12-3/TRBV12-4,ASSEGLPGGYEQY
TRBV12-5,ASGDRVRDTEAF
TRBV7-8,ASSADRDPYSNQPQH
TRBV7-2,ASSSGTAGSNQPQH
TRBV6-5,ASSYTPTDTYEQY
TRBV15,ATSKGQGANSGANVLT
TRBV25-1,ASTSTRKYPTTSDTQY
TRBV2,ASSGSSQLAGGYNEQF
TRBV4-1,ASSHEDRVYGYT
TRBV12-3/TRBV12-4,ASRPGLGLGEQY
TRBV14,ASSLEAVSTDTQY
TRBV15,ATSDGDRGATGELF
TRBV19,ASSRGYTEAF
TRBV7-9,ASSLARDRAGGNQPQH
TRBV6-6,ASSRDLGQGYEQY
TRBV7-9,ASSNLDRGGTEAF
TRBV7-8,ASSPTSGGATDTQY
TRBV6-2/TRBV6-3,ASSLAGGYNEQF
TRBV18,ASSPPEGVILGSEQF
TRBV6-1,ASSEAADEQY
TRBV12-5,ASALAGNEQF